This T cell receptor (beta chain) was observed in a study of control samples from healthy donors and cancer patients. Trimming stripped 4 bases from V and 2 bases from J, with 17 bases between. This CDR3 has 16 amino acids. Per the germline V gene, CDR1 is SGHTA and CDR2 is FQGNSA. Sequencing was performed with immunoSEQ multiplex PCR; in TCRdb, only in-frame clones are kept and a portion is missing. The repertoire includes about 160,000 clones, approximately 93% of them detected once, and approximately 5.7% sits in the top ten. This clonotype originated in a man aged 18 to 30 in good health. The rearrangement uses TRBV7-2 and TRBJ1-2; D not certain. Sequenced sample: blood. As DNA, the CDR3 is TGTGCCAGCAGCTCCCAGGTCGTCGTGCAGAACTATGGCTACACCTTC. It is translated as CASSSQVVVQNYGYTF.